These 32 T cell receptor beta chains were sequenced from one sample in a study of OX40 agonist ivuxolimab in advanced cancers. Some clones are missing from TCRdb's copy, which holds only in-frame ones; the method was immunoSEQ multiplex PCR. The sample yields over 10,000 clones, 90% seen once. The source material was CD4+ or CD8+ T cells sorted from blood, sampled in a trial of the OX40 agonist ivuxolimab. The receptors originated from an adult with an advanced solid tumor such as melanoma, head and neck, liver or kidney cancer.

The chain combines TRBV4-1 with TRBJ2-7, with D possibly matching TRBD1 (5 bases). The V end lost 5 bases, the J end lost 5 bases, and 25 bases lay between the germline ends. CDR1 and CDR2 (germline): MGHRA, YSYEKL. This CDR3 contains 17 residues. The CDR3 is CASSGQTLSDQTDEQYF. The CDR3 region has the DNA TGCGCCAGCAGCGGCCAGACGTTAAGTGACCAGACAGACGAGCAGTACTTC.

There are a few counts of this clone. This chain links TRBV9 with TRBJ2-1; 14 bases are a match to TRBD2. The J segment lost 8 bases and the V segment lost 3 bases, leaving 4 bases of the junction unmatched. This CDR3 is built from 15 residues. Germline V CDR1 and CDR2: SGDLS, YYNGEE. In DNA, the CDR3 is TGTGCCAGCAGCGCGACTAGCGGGGGGGTAGATGAGCAGTTCTTC. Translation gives CASSATSGGVDEQFF.

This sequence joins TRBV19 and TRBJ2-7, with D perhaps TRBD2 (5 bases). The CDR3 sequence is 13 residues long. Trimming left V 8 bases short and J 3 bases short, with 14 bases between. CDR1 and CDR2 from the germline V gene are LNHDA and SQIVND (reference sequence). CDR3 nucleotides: TGTGCCAGTTCACCGGGAATAGGCTACGAGCAGTACTTC. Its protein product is CASSPGIGYEQYF.

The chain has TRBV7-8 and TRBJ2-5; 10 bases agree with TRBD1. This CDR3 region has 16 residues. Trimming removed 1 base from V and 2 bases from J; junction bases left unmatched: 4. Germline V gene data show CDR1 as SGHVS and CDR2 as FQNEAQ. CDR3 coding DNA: TGTGCCAGCAGCTTAGTTTGGGGACAGGGGCAAGAGACCCAGTACTTC. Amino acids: CASSLVWGQGQETQYF.

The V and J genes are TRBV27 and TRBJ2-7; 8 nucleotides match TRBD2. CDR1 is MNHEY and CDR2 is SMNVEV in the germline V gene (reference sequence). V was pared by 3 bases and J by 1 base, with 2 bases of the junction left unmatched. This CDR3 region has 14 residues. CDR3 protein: CASSFAGGSYEQYF. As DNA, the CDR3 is TGTGCCAGCAGTTTTGCGGGAGGATCCTACGAGCAGTACTTC.

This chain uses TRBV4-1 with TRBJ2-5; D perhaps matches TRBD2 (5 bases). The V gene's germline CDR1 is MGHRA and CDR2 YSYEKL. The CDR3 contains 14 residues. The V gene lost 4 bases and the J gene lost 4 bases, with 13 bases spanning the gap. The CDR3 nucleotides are TGCGCCAGCAGCCGAGGGCCCGGAGGAGAGACCCAGTACTTC. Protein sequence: CASSRGPGGETQYF.

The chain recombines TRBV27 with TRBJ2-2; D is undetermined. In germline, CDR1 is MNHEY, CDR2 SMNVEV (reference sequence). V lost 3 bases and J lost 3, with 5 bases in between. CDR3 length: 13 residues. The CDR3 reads CASSFGDTGELFF. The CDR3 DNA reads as TGTGCCAGCAGTTTTGGGGACACCGGGGAGCTGTTTTTT.

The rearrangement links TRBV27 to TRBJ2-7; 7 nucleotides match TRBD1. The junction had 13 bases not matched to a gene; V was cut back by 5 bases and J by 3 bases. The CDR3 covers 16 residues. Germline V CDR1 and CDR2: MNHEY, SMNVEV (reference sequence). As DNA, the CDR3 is TGTGCCAGCAGTCCCACCCCGTCCGGGACAGTCTACGAGCAGTACTTC. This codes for CASSPTPSGTVYEQYF.

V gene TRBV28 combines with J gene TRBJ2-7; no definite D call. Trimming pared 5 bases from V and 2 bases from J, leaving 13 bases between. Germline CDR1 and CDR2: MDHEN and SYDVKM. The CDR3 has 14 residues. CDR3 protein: CASSPGSLTYEQYF. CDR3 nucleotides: TGTGCCAGCAGTCCCGGCTCCCTCACCTACGAGCAGTACTTC.

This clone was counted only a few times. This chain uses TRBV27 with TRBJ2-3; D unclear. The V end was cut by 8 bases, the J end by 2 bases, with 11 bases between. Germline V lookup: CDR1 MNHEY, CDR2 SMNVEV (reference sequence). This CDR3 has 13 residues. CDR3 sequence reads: CASSFAATDTQYF. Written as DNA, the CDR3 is TGTGCCAGCTCTTTCGCTGCCACAGATACGCAGTATTTT.

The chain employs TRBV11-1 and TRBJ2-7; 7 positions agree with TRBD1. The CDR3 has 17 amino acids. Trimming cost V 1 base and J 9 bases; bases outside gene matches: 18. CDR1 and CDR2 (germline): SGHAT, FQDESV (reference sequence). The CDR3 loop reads CASSLEGADSSYEVQYF. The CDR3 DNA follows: TGTGCCAGCAGCTTAGAGGGGGCCGACAGTTCCTACGAGGTGCAGTACTTC.

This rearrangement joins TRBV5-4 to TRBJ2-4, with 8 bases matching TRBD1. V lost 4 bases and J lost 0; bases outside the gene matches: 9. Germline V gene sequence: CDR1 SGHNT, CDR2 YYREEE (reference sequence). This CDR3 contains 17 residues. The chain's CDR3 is CASSPWTGSLAKNIQYF. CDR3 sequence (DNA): TGTGCCAGCAGCCCATGGACAGGGTCTTTAGCCAAAAACATTCAGTACTTC.

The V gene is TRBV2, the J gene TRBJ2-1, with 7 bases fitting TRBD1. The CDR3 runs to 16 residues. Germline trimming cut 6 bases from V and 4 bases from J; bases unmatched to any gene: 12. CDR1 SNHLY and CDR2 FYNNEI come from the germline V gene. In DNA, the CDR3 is TGTGCCAGCAGCCCGCAGGACAGGCCGATTTACAATGAGCAGTTCTTC. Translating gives CASSPQDRPIYNEQFF.

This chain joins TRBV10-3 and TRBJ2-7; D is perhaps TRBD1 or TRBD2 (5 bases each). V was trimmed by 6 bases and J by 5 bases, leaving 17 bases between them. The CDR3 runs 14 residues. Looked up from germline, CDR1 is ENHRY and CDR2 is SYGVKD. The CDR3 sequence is CAIRLGSWDHEQYF. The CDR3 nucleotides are TGTGCCATCAGGTTAGGGTCCTGGGACCACGAGCAGTACTTC.

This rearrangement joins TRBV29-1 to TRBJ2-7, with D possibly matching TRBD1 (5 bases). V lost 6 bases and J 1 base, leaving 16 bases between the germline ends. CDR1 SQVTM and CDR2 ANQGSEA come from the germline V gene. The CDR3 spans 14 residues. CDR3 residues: CSVDRQTSSYEQYF. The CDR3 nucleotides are TGCAGCGTGGATAGACAGACGTCTTCCTACGAGCAGTACTTC.

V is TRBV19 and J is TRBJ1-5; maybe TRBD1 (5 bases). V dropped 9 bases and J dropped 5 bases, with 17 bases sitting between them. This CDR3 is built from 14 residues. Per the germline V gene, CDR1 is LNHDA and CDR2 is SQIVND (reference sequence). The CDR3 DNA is TGTGCCAGCTCAGTCAGGGTAGGGGATCAGCCCCAGCATTTT. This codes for CASSVRVGDQPQHF.

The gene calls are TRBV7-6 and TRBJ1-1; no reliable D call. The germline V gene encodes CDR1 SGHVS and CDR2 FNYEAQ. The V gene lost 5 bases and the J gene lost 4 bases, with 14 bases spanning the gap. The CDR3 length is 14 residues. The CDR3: CASSPASAFTEAFF. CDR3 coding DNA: TGTGCCAGCAGCCCTGCCAGCGCTTTCACTGAAGCTTTCTTT.

In DNA, the CDR3 is TGTGCCAGCAGCCCTGCCGGGCAGGTGTCTGAAAAACTGTTTTTT. It is translated as CASSPAGQVSEKLFF. The rearrangement links TRBV4-2 to TRBJ1-4; D is ambiguous. Germline assignment: CDR1 LGHNA and CDR2 YNFKEQ. The CDR3 sequence is 15 residues long. V was shortened by 4 bases and J by 7 bases, with 16 bases between the two germline ends.

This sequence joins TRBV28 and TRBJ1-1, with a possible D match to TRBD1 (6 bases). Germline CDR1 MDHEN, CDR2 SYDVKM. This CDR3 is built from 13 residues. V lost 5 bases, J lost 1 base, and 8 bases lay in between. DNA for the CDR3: TGTGCCAGCAGTAAAGGGGGGAACACTGAAGCTTTCTTT. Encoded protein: CASSKGGNTEAFF.

CDR3 coding DNA: TGTGCCAGCAGTTATGACGGGGAGCTGTTTTTT. Its protein product is CASSYDGELFF. The chain links TRBV27 to TRBJ2-2; no reliable D call. Germline V lookup: CDR1 MNHEY, CDR2 SMNVEV (reference sequence). The CDR3 is 11 amino acids. V lost 4 bases and J lost 7, with 4 bases in between.

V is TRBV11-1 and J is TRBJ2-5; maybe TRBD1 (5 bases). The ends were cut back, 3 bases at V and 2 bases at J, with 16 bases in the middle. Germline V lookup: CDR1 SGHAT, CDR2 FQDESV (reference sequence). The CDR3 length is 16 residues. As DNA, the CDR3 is TGTGCCAGCAGCTTTACTGGGGCCACCTCGCAAGAGACCCAGTACTTC. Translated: CASSFTGATSQETQYF.

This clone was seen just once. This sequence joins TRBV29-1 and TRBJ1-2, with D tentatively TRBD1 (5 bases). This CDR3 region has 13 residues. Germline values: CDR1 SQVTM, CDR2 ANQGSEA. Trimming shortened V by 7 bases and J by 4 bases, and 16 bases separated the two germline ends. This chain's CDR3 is CSGWDAPGYGYTF. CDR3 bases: TGCAGCGGTTGGGACGCGCCGGGCTATGGCTACACCTTC.

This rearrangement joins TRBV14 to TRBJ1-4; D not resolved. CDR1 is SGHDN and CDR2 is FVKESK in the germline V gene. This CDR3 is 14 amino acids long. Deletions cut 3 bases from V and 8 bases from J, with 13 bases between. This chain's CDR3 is CASSQGGVLEKLFF. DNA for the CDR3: TGTGCCAGCAGCCAGGGAGGAGTATTAGAAAAACTGTTTTTT.

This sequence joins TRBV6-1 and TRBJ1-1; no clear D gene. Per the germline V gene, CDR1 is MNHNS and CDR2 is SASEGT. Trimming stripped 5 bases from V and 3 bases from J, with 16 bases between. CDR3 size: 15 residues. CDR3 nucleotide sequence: TGTGCCAGCAGTATCCCCCGTCGGGCGGACACTGAAGCTTTCTTT. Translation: CASSIPRRADTEAFF.

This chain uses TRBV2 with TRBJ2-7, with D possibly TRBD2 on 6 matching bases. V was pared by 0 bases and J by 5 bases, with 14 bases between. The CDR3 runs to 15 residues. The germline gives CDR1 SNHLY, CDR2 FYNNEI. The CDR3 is CASSEAPWGGDEQYF. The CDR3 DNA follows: TGTGCCAGCAGTGAAGCGCCTTGGGGAGGTGACGAGCAGTACTTC.

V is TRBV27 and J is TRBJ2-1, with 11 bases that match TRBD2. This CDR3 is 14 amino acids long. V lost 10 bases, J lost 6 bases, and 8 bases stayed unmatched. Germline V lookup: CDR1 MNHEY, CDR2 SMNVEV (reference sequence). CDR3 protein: CATSLAGVFNEQFF. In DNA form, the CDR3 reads TGTGCCACTTCACTAGCGGGAGTATTCAATGAGCAGTTCTTC.

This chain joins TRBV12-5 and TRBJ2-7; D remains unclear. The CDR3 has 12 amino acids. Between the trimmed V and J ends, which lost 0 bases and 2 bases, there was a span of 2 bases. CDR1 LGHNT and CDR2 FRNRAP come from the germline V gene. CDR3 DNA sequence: TGTGCTAGTGGTTTGGTGGCCTACGAGCAGTACTTC. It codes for CASGLVAYEQYF.

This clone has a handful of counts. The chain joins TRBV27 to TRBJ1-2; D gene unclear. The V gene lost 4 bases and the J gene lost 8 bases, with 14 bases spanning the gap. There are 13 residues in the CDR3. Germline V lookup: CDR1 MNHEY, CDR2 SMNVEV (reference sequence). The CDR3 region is CASSYGRRGGYTF. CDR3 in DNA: TGTGCCAGCAGTTATGGGAGGCGTGGAGGCTACACCTTC.

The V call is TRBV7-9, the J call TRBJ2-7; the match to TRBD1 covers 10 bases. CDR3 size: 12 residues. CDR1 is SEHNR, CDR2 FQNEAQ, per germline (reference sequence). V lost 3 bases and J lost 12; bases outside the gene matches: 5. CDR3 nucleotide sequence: TGTGCCAGCAGCTTTCCGGGACAGGGGCTGTACTTC. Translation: CASSFPGQGLYF.

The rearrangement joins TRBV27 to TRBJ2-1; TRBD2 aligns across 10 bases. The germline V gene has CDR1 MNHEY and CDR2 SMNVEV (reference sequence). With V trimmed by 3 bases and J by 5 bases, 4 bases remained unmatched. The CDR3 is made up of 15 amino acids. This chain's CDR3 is CASSLYTSGDNEQFF. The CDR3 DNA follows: TGTGCCAGCAGTTTGTATACTAGCGGGGACAATGAGCAGTTCTTC.

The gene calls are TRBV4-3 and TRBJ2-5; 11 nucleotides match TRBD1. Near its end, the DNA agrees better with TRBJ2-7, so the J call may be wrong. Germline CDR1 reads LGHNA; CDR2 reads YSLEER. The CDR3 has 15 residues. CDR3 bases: TGCGCCAGCACCCCTGGGACAGGGGGCTCCTACGAGCAGTACTTC. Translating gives CASTPGTGGSYEQYF.

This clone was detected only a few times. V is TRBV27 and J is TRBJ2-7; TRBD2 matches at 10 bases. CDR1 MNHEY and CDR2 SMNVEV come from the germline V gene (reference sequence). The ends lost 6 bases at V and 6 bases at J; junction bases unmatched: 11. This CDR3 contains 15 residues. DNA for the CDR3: TGTGCCAGCAGCACCCGACTAGCGGGTTCCCCCGAGCAGTACTTC. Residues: CASSTRLAGSPEQYF.